This T cell receptor (beta chain) stems from a study of metastatic and nonmetastatic thyroid tumors. Across the whole study: For malignant and benign thyroid patients, tumor or nodule tissue and blood were the sources whose repertoires were compared. Study results and limitations: For both blood and tumor, malignant thyroid tumors reportedly showed significantly higher TCR beta diversity than benign nodules did.

There are many counts of this clone. Antigen unknown. The CDR3 consists of 18 residues. Germline assignment: CDR1 SGHRS and CDR2 YFSETQ. V lost 4 bases and J 3 bases, leaving 20 bases between the germline ends. In the authors' workflow: A papillary thyroid cancer distant-metastasis classifier was built from CDR3 differences across clinicopathological groups. TCRdb ran MiXCR on the PCR reads. TCRdb's processing, not the study's, gives the V and J calls here. The repertoire includes about 93,000 clones, around 7.8% of them detected once, and 8.8% sits in the top ten. All patients were untreated before thyroid surgery.

Sample: blood. The chain employs TRBV5-1 and TRBJ2-6; the D gene is possibly TRBD1 (5 bases). The origin of this receptor is a female donor with papillary thyroid cancer or a benign thyroid nodule (not recorded which). Some clones in this sample may be carry-over from other donors' samples. The CDR3 spells CASSLLGQGSDGANVLTF. CDR3 nucleotides: TGCGCCAGCAGCCTCCTTGGGCAGGGAAGCGATGGGGCCAACGTCCTGACTTTC.